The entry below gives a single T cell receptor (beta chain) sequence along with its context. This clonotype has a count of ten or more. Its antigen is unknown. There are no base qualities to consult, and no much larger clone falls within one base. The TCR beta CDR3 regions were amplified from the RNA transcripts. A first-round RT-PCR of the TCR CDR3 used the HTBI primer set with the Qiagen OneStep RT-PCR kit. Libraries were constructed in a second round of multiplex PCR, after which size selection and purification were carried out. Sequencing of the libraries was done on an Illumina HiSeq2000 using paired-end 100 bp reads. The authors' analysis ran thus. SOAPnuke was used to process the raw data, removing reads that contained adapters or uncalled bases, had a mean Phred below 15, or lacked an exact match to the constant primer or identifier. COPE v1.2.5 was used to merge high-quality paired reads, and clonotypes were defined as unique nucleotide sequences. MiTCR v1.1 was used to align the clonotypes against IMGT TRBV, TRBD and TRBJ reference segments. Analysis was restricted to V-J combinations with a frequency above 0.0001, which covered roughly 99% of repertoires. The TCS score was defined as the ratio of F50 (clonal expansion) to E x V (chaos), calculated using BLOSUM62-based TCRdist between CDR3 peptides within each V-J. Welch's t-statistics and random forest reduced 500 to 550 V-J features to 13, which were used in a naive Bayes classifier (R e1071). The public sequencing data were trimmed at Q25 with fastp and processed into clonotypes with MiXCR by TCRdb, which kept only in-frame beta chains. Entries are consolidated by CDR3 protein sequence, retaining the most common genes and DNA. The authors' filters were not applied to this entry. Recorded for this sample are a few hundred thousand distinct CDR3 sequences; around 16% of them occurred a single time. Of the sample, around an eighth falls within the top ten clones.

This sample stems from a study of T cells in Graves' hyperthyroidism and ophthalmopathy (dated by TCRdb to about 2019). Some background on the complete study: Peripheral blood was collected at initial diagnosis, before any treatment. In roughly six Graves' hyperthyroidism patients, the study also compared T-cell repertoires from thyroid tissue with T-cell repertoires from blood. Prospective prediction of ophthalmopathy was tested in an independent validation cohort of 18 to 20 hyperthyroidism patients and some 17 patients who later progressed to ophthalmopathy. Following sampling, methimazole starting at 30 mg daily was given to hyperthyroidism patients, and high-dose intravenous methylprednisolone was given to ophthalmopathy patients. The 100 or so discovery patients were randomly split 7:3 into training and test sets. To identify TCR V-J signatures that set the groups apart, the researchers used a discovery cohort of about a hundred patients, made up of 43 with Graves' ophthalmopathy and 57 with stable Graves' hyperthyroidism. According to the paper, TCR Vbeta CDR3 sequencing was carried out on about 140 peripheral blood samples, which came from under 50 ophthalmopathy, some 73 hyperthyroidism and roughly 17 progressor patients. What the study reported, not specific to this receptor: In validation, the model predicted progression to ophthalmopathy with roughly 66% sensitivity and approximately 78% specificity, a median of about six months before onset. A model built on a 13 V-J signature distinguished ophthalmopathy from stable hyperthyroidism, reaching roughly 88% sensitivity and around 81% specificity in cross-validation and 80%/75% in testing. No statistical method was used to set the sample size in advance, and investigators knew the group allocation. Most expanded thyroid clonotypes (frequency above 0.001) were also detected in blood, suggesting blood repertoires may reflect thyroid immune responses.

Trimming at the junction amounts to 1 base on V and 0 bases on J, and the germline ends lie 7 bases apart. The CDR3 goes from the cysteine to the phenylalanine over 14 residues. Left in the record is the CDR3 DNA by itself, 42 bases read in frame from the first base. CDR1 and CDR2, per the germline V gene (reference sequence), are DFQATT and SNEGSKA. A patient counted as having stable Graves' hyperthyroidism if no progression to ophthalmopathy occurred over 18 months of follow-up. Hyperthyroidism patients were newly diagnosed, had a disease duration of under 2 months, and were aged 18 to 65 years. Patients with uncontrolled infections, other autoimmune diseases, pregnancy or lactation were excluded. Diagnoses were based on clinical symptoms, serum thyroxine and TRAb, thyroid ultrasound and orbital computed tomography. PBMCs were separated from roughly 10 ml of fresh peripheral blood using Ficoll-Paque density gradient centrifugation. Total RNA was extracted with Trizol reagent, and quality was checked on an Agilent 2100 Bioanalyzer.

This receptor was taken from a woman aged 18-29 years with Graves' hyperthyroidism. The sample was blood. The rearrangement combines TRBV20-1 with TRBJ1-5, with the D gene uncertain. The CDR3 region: CSARGGFSNQPQHF. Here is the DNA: TGCAGTGCTAGAGGGGGATTTAGCAATCAGCCCCAGCATTTT.